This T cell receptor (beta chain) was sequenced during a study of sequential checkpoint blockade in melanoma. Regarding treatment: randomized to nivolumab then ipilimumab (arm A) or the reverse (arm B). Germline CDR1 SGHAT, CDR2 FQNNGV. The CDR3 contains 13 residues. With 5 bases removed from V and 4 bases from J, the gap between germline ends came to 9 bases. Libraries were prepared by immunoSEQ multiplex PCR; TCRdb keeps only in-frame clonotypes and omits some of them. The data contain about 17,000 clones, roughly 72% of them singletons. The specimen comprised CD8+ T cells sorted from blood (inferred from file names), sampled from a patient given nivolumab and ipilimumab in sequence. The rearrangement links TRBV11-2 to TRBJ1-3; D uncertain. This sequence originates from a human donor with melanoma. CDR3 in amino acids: CASSPGSGNTIYF. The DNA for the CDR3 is TGTGCCAGCAGCCCCGGGTCCGGAAACACCATATATTTT.